This T cell receptor beta chain is drawn from a study of Graves' ophthalmopathy and Graves' hyperthyroidism. Background on the study: Stable hyperthyroidism denotes an absence of ophthalmopathy throughout 18 months of follow-up.

RNA transcripts served as template for amplifying TCR beta CDR3 sequences. The first-round RT-PCR employed HTBI primers together with the Qiagen OneStep RT-PCR kit. A multiplex PCR was then performed as the second round. TCRdb independently ran MiXCR on the multiplex PCR reads; one entry per CDR3 protein. This table holds over a million distinct CDR3 sequences, around a third found once. Germline loops: CDR1 SEHNR, CDR2 FQNEAQ (reference sequence). The CDR3 length is 16 residues. V was clipped by 11 bases and J by 0 bases, with 19 bases between them. Findings of the study overall: Separation of ophthalmopathy from stable hyperthyroidism was achieved by a 13-signature model, at approximately 90% sensitivity and 81.08% specificity.

Notes on this clonotype: Its antigen remains unknown.

This TCR derives from an adult man with Graves' hyperthyroidism. Sequenced sample: peripheral blood or thyroid tissue (not recorded which). This chain uses TRBV7-9 with TRBJ1-4; the D gene is possibly TRBD1 (6 bases). CDR3 DNA sequence: TGTGCCGGAAGCTGGGGGGCAGTTGCAACTAATGAAAAACTGTTTTTT. Encoded protein: CAGSWGAVATNEKLFF. The full variable domain, completed using reference TRBV7-9 and TRBJ1-4, is DTGVSQNPRHKITKRGQNVTFRCDPISEHNRLYWYRQTLGQGPEFLTYFQNEAQLEKSRLLSDRFSAERPKGSFSTLEIQRTEQGDSAMYLCAGSWGAVATNEKLFFGSGTQLSVL.